This TCR beta chain was sequenced during a study of a mutant IDH1 vaccine in newly diagnosed glioma (dated by TCRdb to the early 2020s). Regarding the study in general: Eight vaccinations were administered to patients in weeks 1, 3, 5, 7, 11, 15, 19 and 23, corresponding to visits V03 through V10. Vaccination was initiated 4-6 weeks after radiotherapy alone, or concurrently with temozolomide cycles in the chemotherapy-containing groups. Of the roughly 33 treated patients, about 62% were male and approximately 38% were female, and the mean age was roughly 38 years. Before enrollment, patients had received standard therapy of radiotherapy alone, temozolomide alone, or radiochemotherapy with temozolomide; most received the combination. Peripheral blood samples were drawn at six visits, namely V03 (baseline), V05, V07, V10, V12 and V13. Longitudinal TCRB deep sequencing was done for 25 treated patients, wherever samples were available for exploratory analyses.

Libraries were prepared through the immunoSEQ multiplex PCR assay. Rearranged TCR beta chain sequences were amplified using the hsTCRB Kit according to the manufacturer's protocol. Sequencing of TCRB libraries was carried out on an Illumina MiSeq. Per the source publication's procedure: Demultiplexing, trimming and gene mapping were performed with the kit vendor's proprietary platform. TCRdb provides this immuneACCESS table in a form limited to in-frame rearrangements. Some clones are lacking; in checked studies, under half of them reflect an unresolved V gene, and why the rest are absent is not known. D and trimming were read from the DNA, whereas the V and J calls and clone size are those reported in that table. The sample has about 60,000 clones on record, over 75% of them singletons. The ten largest clonotypes hold 10% to 15% of the sample. The CDR1 and CDR2 encoded by the germline V gene (reference sequence) are SEHNR and FQNEAQ. The junction shows trimming of 0 bases on V and 4 bases on J, and the gene matches do not reach 11 bases of it. CDR3 length: 17 amino acids, cysteine to phenylalanine. Only the CDR3 portion is preserved as DNA: 51 bases, with reading frame beginning at the first base.

The sample's time point, from its label and the paper: week 23, last vaccination. Each vaccine dose was 300 ug of a 20-mer mutant IDH1 peptide in Montanide, given subcutaneously with topical imiquimod. Newly diagnosed WHO grade 3 or 4 IDH1-mutant astrocytomas showing loss of nuclear ATRX were present in the donors. The samples were drawn from NOA16, a multicentre, single-arm, open-label phase I trial in Germany that tested a mutant IDH1 peptide vaccine in humans for the first time. The DNeasy Blood and Tissue Kit was used to extract genomic DNA from EDTA blood for TCRB sequencing. The investigation overall reported the following: The authors stated that sample limitations prevented analyses of patient blood samples from being reproduced. PBMC samples for TCRB deep sequencing were selected based on availability. Changes in the top peripheral T cell clonotypes picked up by TCRB sequencing did not appear to be linked to pseudoprogression. Vaccine-induced immune responses across multiple MHC alleles were detected in approximately 93% of patients.

A remark on this clone: Its antigen is currently not known. Base qualities were left out, and no much larger clone turns up one base away.

The V and J segments used are TRBV7-9 and TRBJ1-1; 7 bases in the middle match TRBD1. Here the sequenced sample was PBMCs, taken from a glioma patient whose treatment included an IDH1 peptide vaccine. This sequence originates from a young man with glioma. CDR3 reads: CASSLATVRDRGTEAFF. The nucleotide sequence reads as follows: TGTGCCAGCAGCTTAGCTACAGTCCGGGACAGAGGCACTGAAGCTTTCTTT. The full variable domain, with segments outside the CDR3 supplied by the reference TRBV7-9 and TRBJ1-1 proteins, appears as DTGVSQNPRHKITKRGQNVTFRCDPISEHNRLYWYRQTLGQGPEFLTYFQNEAQLEKSRLLSDRFSAERPKGSFSTLEIQRTEQGDSAMYLCASSLATVRDRGTEAFFGQGTRLTVV.